This TCR beta chain was profiled in a study of blood T cell repertoires in COVID-19. The repertoire was sequenced with immunoSEQ multiplex PCR; TCRdb's copy has only in-frame clones and lacks some. The data show 250,000 to 400,000 clones, 85% seen once. The TCR sequence derives from a woman aged 30 to 39 who had been exposed to COVID-19. The sequenced sample consisted of PBMCs or T cells enriched from blood (not recorded which).

The CDR3 nucleotides read TGTGCCAGCAGTTCTGTGACAGGGCGCAATCAGCCCCAGCATTTT. Translating gives CASSSVTGRNQPQHF. The chain links TRBV6-5 to TRBJ1-5; 7 bases fit TRBD1. Germline V gene lookup returns CDR1 MNHEY and CDR2 SVGAGI. The CDR3 is 15 amino acids. The ends lost 4 bases at V and 2 bases at J; junction bases unmatched: 5.